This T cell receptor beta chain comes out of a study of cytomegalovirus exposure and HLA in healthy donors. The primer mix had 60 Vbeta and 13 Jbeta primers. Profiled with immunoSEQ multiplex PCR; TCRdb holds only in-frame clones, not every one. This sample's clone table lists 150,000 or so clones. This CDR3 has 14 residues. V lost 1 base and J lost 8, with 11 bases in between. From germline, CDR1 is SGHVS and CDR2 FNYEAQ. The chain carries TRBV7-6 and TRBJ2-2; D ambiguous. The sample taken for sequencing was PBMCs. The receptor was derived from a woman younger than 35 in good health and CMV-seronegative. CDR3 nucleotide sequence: TGTGCCAGCAGCTTAGGTCGCGGAGTGGGGGAGCTGTTTTTT. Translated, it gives CASSLGRGVGELFF.